This entry features one T cell receptor (beta chain) sequence. Sequencing was performed with immunoSEQ multiplex PCR; in TCRdb, only in-frame clones are kept and a portion is missing. The table has about 430,000 clones, about 88% seen once; the top ten hold about 1.5%. Per the germline V gene, CDR1 is SGHTA and CDR2 is FQGTGA. The CDR3 totals 15 residues. Trimming shortened V by 3 bases and J by 5 bases, and 16 bases separated the two germline ends. The data belong to a study of blood T cell repertoires in COVID-19. About the research overall: The cDNA or gDNA used as material had been derived from T cells, B-cell-depleted T cells, or PBMCs.

Participants came from roughly 25 US areas, aged about 18 to 100 years. Categorization into cohorts depended on clinical history that participants reported. Exposed volunteers were people who met a COVID-19 case within 2 weeks before study entry. J is TRBJ2-5 and V is TRBV7-3, with D tentatively TRBD1 (5 bases). The TCR was taken from a woman between 18 and 29 years old who had been exposed to COVID-19. Sample: PBMCs or T cells enriched from blood (not recorded which). The CDR3 spells CASSLNAGKIETQYF. CDR3 DNA: TGTGCCAGCAGCTTGAATGCAGGGAAGATCGAGACCCAGTACTTC.